Sequencing of this T cell receptor (beta chain) was carried out in a study of a mutant IDH1 vaccine in newly diagnosed glioma. Time point in this sample: week 11, during vaccination. A single vaccine dose contained 300 ug of mutant IDH1 20-mer peptide, and topical imiquimod was used with it. The table came from immunoSEQ multiplex PCR; TCRdb's copy has only in-frame clones and leaves some out. The repertoire holds tens of thousands of clones, with 65% to 85% as singletons. Study outcomes and limitations: Pseudoprogression seemed unrelated to changes in top peripheral T cell clonotypes.

Worth noting for this clone: Antigen unknown.

The CDR3 sequence is 15 residues long. J gave up 4 bases and V 3 bases, and 9 bases lay outside the gene matches. Per germline, CDR1 SEHNR and CDR2 FQNEAQ (reference sequence). The chain carries TRBV7-9 and TRBJ2-7; 7 bases map to TRBD1. The starting material was PBMCs, obtained from a glioma patient whose treatment included an IDH1 peptide vaccine. The clonotype was recovered from a man in his forties or fifties with glioma. The CDR3 bases are TGTGCCAGCAGCTTTAGAGAGGGGGCGTCTTACGAGCAGTACTTC. Its translation: CASSFREGASYEQYF.